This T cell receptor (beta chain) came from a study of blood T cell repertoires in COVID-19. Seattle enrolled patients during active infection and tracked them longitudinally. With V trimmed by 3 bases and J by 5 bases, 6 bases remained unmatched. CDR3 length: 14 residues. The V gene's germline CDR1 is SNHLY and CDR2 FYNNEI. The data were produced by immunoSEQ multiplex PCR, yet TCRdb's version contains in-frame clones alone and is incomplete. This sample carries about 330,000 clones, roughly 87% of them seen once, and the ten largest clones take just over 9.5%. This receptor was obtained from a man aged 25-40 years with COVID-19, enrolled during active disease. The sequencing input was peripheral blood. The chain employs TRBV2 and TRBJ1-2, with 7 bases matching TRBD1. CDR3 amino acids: CASSEWDSRYGYTF. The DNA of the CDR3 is TGTGCCAGCAGTGAGTGGGACAGTCGGTATGGCTACACCTTC.